The 32 T cell receptor beta chains presented below share a single source sample, sequenced in a study of low-dose radiotherapy and immunotherapy resistance in tumors. TRAV and TRBV primers primed cDNA for both TCRalpha and TCRbeta. It was with a constant-region primer and a V-primer adapter that TCRs were amplified over roughly 18 PCR cycles. TCRdb called the reads again in MiXCR, with one record for every CDR3 protein. This repertoire shows about 12,000 distinct CDR3 sequences, over 60% found once; its top ten account for 3.4%. These receptors all stem from a human donor with advanced metastatic prostate, ovarian, gallbladder or colorectal cancer (not recorded which). This table probably holds off-target reads from a library built for another chain.

The chain uses TRBV28 and TRBJ2-7; 11 bases agree with TRBD2. This CDR3 comprises 13 residues. J gave up 5 bases and V 5 bases, and 2 bases lay outside the gene matches. Germline V gives CDR1 MDHEN, CDR2 SYDVKM. The CDR3 nucleotides read TGTGCCAGCAGTCTAGCGGGGGGCCACGAGCAGTACTTC. This codes for CASSLAGGHEQYF.

The V and J genes are TRBV19 and TRBJ1-5; no firm D call. Germline assignment: CDR1 LNHDA and CDR2 SQIVND (reference sequence). This CDR3 region has 15 residues. The V and J ends lost 6 bases and 4 bases respectively, with 16 bases between them. The DNA of the CDR3 is TGTGCCAGTAGCGAGACTTCCGGGATTAATCAGCCCCAGCATTTT. As protein: CASSETSGINQPQHF.

This chain links TRBV20-1 with TRBJ2-1; no firm D call. V lost 1 base and J 14 bases, leaving 12 bases between the germline ends. The CDR3 extends over 11 amino acids. Germline values: CDR1 DFQATT, CDR2 SNEGSKA (reference sequence). For the CDR3, the DNA is TGCAGTGCTAGAGTTGGTCACCGGGAGTTCTTC. Protein: CSARVGHREFF.

This rearrangement joins TRBV29-1 to TRBJ2-2, with D maybe TRBD1 (6 bases). The CDR3 has 13 amino acids. Germline CDR1 is SQVTM and CDR2 is ANQGSEA. The V end lost 5 bases, the J end lost 4 bases, and 11 bases lay between the germline ends. The CDR3 DNA is TGCAGCGTTAACCAGGGGTCCACCGGGGAGCTGTTTTTT. Encoded protein: CSVNQGSTGELFF.

In its sample, this clonotype was seen a few times. The V call is TRBV14, the J call TRBJ1-4, with a weak D call TRBD1 (5 bases). CDR1 is SGHDN and CDR2 is FVKESK in the germline V gene. Trimming shortened V by 3 bases and J by 8 bases, and 7 bases separated the two germline ends. The CDR3 sequence is 12 residues long. Here the CDR3 DNA reads TGTGCCAGCAGCCACTGGGGCGAAAAACTGTTTTTT. This translates into CASSHWGEKLFF. Variable domain in full (rest from reference TRBV14 and TRBJ1-4): EAGVTQFPSHSVIEKGQTVTLRCDPISGHDNLYWYRRVMGKEIKFLLHFVKESKQDESGMPNNRFLAERTGGTYSTLKVQPAELEDSGVYFCASSHWGEKLFFGSGTQLSVL.

CDR3 nucleotides: TGTGCCAGCACCCCCTTGAACACTGAAGCTTTCTTT. It codes for CASTPLNTEAFF. The V gene is TRBV28, the J gene TRBJ1-1; unclear D gene. CDR1 MDHEN and CDR2 SYDVKM come from the germline V gene. The CDR3 covers 12 residues. With 7 bases removed from V and 0 bases from J, the gap between germline ends came to 6 bases.

The rearrangement joins TRBV2 to TRBJ2-5, with TRBD1 identical over 8 bases. V shed 5 bases, J shed 1 base, and the junction held 6 bases outside the gene matches. The CDR3 loop spans 15 amino acids. Germline CDR1 SNHLY, CDR2 FYNNEI. CDR3 protein: CASSTTGAGQETQYF. CDR3 nucleotides: TGTGCCAGCAGTACGACAGGGGCGGGCCAAGAGACCCAGTACTTC.

This chain uses TRBV14 with TRBJ2-3; 8 bases are a match to TRBD2. The V and J ends lost 1 base and 5 bases, in that order; junction bases with no gene match: 11. The germline CDR1 and CDR2 sequences are SGHDN and FVKESK. This CDR3 has 17 residues. In DNA form, the CDR3 reads TGTGCCAGCAGCCAAGTTTTCTTGCGGGAGGTGATAGATACGCAGTATTTT. Its translation: CASSQVFLREVIDTQYF.

The V and J genes are TRBV5-1 and TRBJ2-1; D is possibly TRBD1 or TRBD2 (6 bases each). V was cut by 4 bases and J by 8 bases, with 19 bases left in between. Germline CDR1 reads SGHRS; CDR2 reads YFSETQ. The CDR3 spans 15 residues. As DNA, the CDR3 is TGCGCCAGCAGCCCACTAGGGGGGTACGGAGATGAGCAGTTCTTC. Protein: CASSPLGGYGDEQFF.

The CDR3 reads CASSLGDRGSYEQYF. CDR3 sequence (DNA): TGCGCCAGCAGCTTGGGGGACAGGGGTTCGTACGAGCAGTACTTC. This sequence joins TRBV5-1 and TRBJ2-7; 10 bases are shared with TRBD1. V was clipped by 0 bases and J by 4 bases; unmatched bases: 4. This CDR3 spans 15 amino acids. Germline assignment: CDR1 SGHRS and CDR2 YFSETQ.

The chain has TRBV4-1 and TRBJ2-5; 7 bases match TRBD1. This CDR3 is built from 14 residues. The V and J ends lost 4 bases and 5 bases, in that order; junction bases with no gene match: 7. CDR1 and CDR2 (germline): MGHRA, YSYEKL. The chain's CDR3 is CASSPYRGWETQYF. CDR3 in DNA: TGCGCCAGCAGCCCTTACAGGGGCTGGGAGACCCAGTACTTC.

This chain links TRBV6-5 with TRBJ2-1, with TRBD2 matching over 8 bases. Trimming removed 9 bases from V and 9 bases from J; junction bases left unmatched: 13. CDR1 is MNHEY and CDR2 is SVGAGI in the germline V gene. The CDR3 loop spans 14 amino acids. The CDR3 loop is CASRSPGGPSEQFF. As DNA, the CDR3 is TGTGCCAGTCGGTCTCCGGGAGGGCCGTCTGAGCAGTTCTTC.

The rearrangement joins TRBV7-9 to TRBJ2-1; D not certain. Germline-derived CDR1 and CDR2 are SEHNR and FQNEAQ (reference sequence). Trimming shortened V by 2 bases and J by 8 bases, and 16 bases separated the two germline ends. The CDR3 is 15 amino acids. CDR3 loop: CASSLPWARSDEQFF. As DNA, the CDR3 is TGTGCCAGCAGCTTACCCTGGGCTAGGTCTGATGAGCAGTTCTTC.

The chain uses TRBV10-3 and TRBJ2-3; 9 bases line up with TRBD2. The ends lost 6 bases at V and 4 bases at J; junction bases unmatched: 5. CDR3 length equals 14 residues. The germline CDR1 and CDR2 sequences are ENHRY and SYGVKD. The DNA for the CDR3 is TGTGCCATCAGACGTAGCGGGAGTGCAGATACGCAGTATTTT. Translation gives CAIRRSGSADTQYF.

V gene TRBV20-1 combines with J gene TRBJ2-3; TRBD2 is a possible D gene (7 bases). The germline V gene encodes CDR1 DFQATT and CDR2 SNEGSKA (reference sequence). The CDR3 sequence is 16 residues long. V was pared by 1 base and J by 4 bases, with 18 bases between. CDR3 bases: TGCAGTGCTAGAGGTGGAGGGGGGGCAGCCTCAGATACGCAGTATTTT. Its translation is CSARGGGGAASDTQYF.

The V and J genes are TRBV5-4 and TRBJ2-7, with TRBD1 matching over 8 bases. V dropped 4 bases and J dropped 1; count of bases not matched to a gene: 7. Germline values: CDR1 SGHNT, CDR2 YYREEE (reference sequence). The CDR3 contains 15 residues. This CDR3 is CASSNNRGMSYEQYF. CDR3 DNA sequence: TGTGCCAGCAGCAATAACAGGGGGATGTCCTACGAGCAGTACTTC.

J is TRBJ2-7 and V is TRBV5-1; 12 bases are a match to TRBD2. The CDR3 covers 18 residues. V was clipped by 1 base and J by 2 bases; unmatched bases: 10. The germline V gene has CDR1 SGHRS and CDR2 YFSETQ. CDR3 sequence: CASSLQTSGSTLPYEQYF. In nucleotides, the CDR3 is TGCGCCAGCAGCTTGCAGACTAGCGGGAGTACTCTGCCCTACGAGCAGTACTTC. The full variable domain, completed using reference TRBV5-1 and TRBJ2-7, is KAGVTQTPRYLIKTRGQQVTLSCSPISGHRSVSWYQQTPGQGLQFLFEYFSETQRNKGNFPGRFSGRQFSNSRSEMNVSTLELGDSALYLCASSLQTSGSTLPYEQYFGPGTRLTVT.

The chain uses TRBV11-1 and TRBJ1-1; the match to TRBD1 covers 9 bases. Trimming took 5 bases from V and 1 from J; bases not matched to a gene: 5. Germline V lookup: CDR1 SGHAT, CDR2 FQDESV (reference sequence). This CDR3 is built from 15 residues. CDR3 DNA sequence: TGTGCCAGCAGCCTTGGACAGGGGAGGAACACTGAAGCTTTCTTT. Translated, it gives CASSLGQGRNTEAFF.

This clonotype was seen more than once but under ten times. The V and J genes are TRBV15 and TRBJ2-5, with TRBD2 identical over 7 bases. CDR3 length: 14 amino acids. The germline CDR1 and CDR2 sequences are LNHNV and YYDKDF (reference sequence). Trimming took 1 base from V and 1 from J; bases not matched to a gene: 0. The CDR3 is CATSRGLAQETQYF. The CDR3 DNA sequence: TGTGCCACCAGCAGAGGACTAGCCCAAGAGACCCAGTACTTC.

The chain couples TRBV6-1 to TRBJ2-3; the match to TRBD1 covers 8 bases. CDR3 length: 14 residues. The germline V gene has CDR1 MNHNS and CDR2 SASEGT. V lost 6 bases and J lost 6; bases outside the gene matches: 8. CDR3 loop: CASSRDRLADTQYF. The CDR3 DNA reads TGTGCCAGCAGCAGGGACAGGCTGGCGGATACGCAGTATTTT.

This clonotype appeared a single time. The chain combines TRBV6-2 or TRBV6-3 with TRBJ2-4; 9 nucleotides align to TRBD1. V was clipped by 6 bases and J by 6 bases; unmatched bases: 9. CDR3 length: 15 residues. The V gene's germline CDR1 is MNHEY and CDR2 SVGEGT. The CDR3 reads CASSYTGTGRNIQYF. CDR3 nucleotide sequence: TGTGCCAGCAGCTATACCGGGACAGGGAGAAACATTCAGTACTTC.

This clonotype was counted only a few times. The V and J genes are TRBV7-8 and TRBJ2-2; either TRBD1 or TRBD2 may supply D (5 bases each). This CDR3 region has 16 residues. The germline CDR1 and CDR2 sequences are SGHVS and FQNEAQ. Between the trimmed V and J ends, which lost 5 bases and 0 bases, there was a span of 13 bases. The CDR3 coding sequence is TGTGCCAGCAGCGCATTCAGGGAGTCGAACACCGGGGAGCTGTTTTTT. It encodes CASSAFRESNTGELFF.

The rearrangement uses TRBV28 and TRBJ1-1; D not certain. With 2 bases removed from V and 3 bases from J, the gap between germline ends came to 4 bases. This CDR3 spans 12 amino acids. The germline gives CDR1 MDHEN, CDR2 SYDVKM. The CDR3 nucleotides read TGTGCCAGCAGTTTAAGGTACACTGAAGCTTTCTTT. Translation gives CASSLRYTEAFF.

V gene TRBV28 combines with J gene TRBJ2-3; D ambiguous. CDR1 is MDHEN, CDR2 SYDVKM, per germline. Trimming pared 2 bases from V and 5 bases from J, leaving 2 bases between. This CDR3 is 11 amino acids long. The CDR3 loop is CASSLKDTQYF. CDR3 coding DNA: TGTGCCAGCAGTTTAAAAGATACGCAGTATTTT.

V is TRBV28 and J is TRBJ1-2; no reliable D call. Per the germline V gene, CDR1 is MDHEN and CDR2 is SYDVKM. CDR3 length: 14 residues. V was cut by 7 bases and J by 4 bases, with 16 bases left in between. The CDR3, as DNA: TGTGCCAGCACCCTGGGAGAGAGTTTCTATGGCTACACCTTC. It yields the protein CASTLGESFYGYTF.

This rearrangement joins TRBV19 to TRBJ2-2; TRBD2 matches at 7 bases. CDR1 is LNHDA and CDR2 is SQIVND in the germline V gene (reference sequence). CDR3 length: 14 amino acids. The V and J ends lost 7 bases and 6 bases, in that order; junction bases with no gene match: 8. The DNA for the CDR3 is TGTGCCAGTATCCAGCGGGGAGGTCCCGGGGAGCTGTTTTTT. Translating it yields CASIQRGGPGELFF.

The rearrangement links TRBV28 to TRBJ1-2; 7 nucleotides match TRBD1. The CDR3 extends over 13 amino acids. V trimming: 3 bases; J trimming: 7 bases; junction bases outside the gene matches: 5. Germline CDR1 and CDR2: MDHEN and SYDVKM. CDR3 amino acids: CASSLGGGRGYTF. In nucleotides, the CDR3 is TGTGCCAGCAGTTTGGGAGGGGGCCGTGGCTACACCTTC.

This chain links TRBV28 with TRBJ2-3; TRBD1 is a possible D gene (5 bases). The CDR3 sequence is 14 residues long. Trimming took 6 bases from V and 6 from J, leaving 16 bases between them. Per germline, CDR1 MDHEN and CDR2 SYDVKM. The CDR3 sequence is CASSLVGRKDTQYF. CDR3 coding DNA: TGTGCCAGCAGCTTGGTGGGGCGGAAGGATACGCAGTATTTT.

The gene calls are TRBV13 and TRBJ1-1, with D hard to call. The CDR3 covers 12 residues. The germline V gene encodes CDR1 PRHDT and CDR2 FYEKMQ (reference sequence). With 3 bases removed from V and 6 bases from J, the gap between germline ends came to 8 bases. Written as DNA, the CDR3 is TGTGCCAGCAGCTTGTATGGGCCTGAAGCTTTCTTT. This encodes CASSLYGPEAFF.

This chain links TRBV11-2 with TRBJ2-7; TRBD2 aligns across 14 bases. Trimming at V came to 1 base and at J to 2 bases, leaving 7 bases not matched to a gene. In germline, CDR1 is SGHAT, CDR2 FQNNGV. The CDR3 length is 18 residues. The CDR3 loop is CASSLGGRLAGGPYEQYF. For the CDR3, the DNA is TGTGCCAGCAGCTTAGGGGGGCGACTAGCGGGAGGGCCCTACGAGCAGTACTTC.

V usage is TRBV5-4 and J usage is TRBJ2-1, with a weak D call TRBD2 (6 bases). CDR3 length: 15 amino acids. Per the germline V gene, CDR1 is SGHNT and CDR2 is YYREEE (reference sequence). V gave up 3 bases and J gave up 9 bases, with 19 bases separating them. The CDR3 spells CASSSSSGIGGEQFF. DNA for the CDR3: TGTGCCAGCAGCTCCTCTTCCGGCATCGGGGGTGAGCAGTTCTTC.

Only one count was recorded for this clonotype. The V gene is TRBV6-8, the J gene TRBJ2-7; 7 positions match TRBD1. Germline CDR1 is MNHGY and CDR2 is SAAAGT. V dropped 4 bases and J dropped 2; count of bases not matched to a gene: 8. The CDR3 is 15 amino acids. Here the CDR3 reads CASSSRTGTTYEQYF. The CDR3 DNA is TGTGCCAGCAGTTCAAGGACAGGTACCACCTACGAGCAGTACTTC.